These 6 T cell receptor beta chains originate from one sample sequenced in a study of blood T cell repertoires in COVID-19 (dated by TCRdb to 2020 to 2021). The library was built by means of the immunoSEQ multiplex PCR assay. TCRdb took over this immuneACCESS table, retaining in-frame rearrangements with V and J assigned. Such tables are incomplete; in checked studies, under half of the missing clones stem from an unresolved V gene, and the remainder is unexplained. This sample comprises fewer than 400,000 clones, about 85% of them detected only once. The ten largest account for over 1.5% of the sample. Sequenced material: PBMCs or T cells enriched from blood (not recorded which). These receptors all stem from a woman aged 25-40 years who had been exposed to COVID-19.

CDR3 region: CASSRGGAASTDTQYF. CDR3 in DNA: TGTGCCAGCAGCCGCGGGGGGGCGGCTAGCACAGATACGCAGTATTTT. The chain combines TRBV7-2 with TRBJ2-3; TRBD2 agrees at 9 bases. The CDR3 is made up of 16 amino acids. J gave up 0 bases and V 5 bases, and 6 bases lay outside the gene matches. CDR1 and CDR2 (germline): SGHTA, FQGNSA.

This chain uses TRBV28 with TRBJ1-1; D gene ambiguous. The CDR3 sequence is 11 residues long. V was pared by 3 bases and J by 4 bases, with 3 bases between. CDR1 and CDR2 from the germline V gene are MDHEN and SYDVKM. CDR3 nucleotides: TGTGCCAGCAGTTTGCGCACTGAAGCTTTCTTT. This gives the protein CASSLRTEAFF.

The rearrangement joins TRBV24-1 to TRBJ2-1; a possible D gene is TRBD2 (5 bases). V shed 9 bases and J shed 3 bases, with 14 bases lying between them. The CDR3 spans 14 residues. Germline loops: CDR1 KGHDR, CDR2 SFDVKD. CDR3 region: CATAGGQYYNEQFF. CDR3 sequence (DNA): TGTGCCACCGCAGGCGGGCAGTACTACAATGAGCAGTTCTTC.

This clone was detected once. The chain combines TRBV12-3 or TRBV12-4 with TRBJ2-3; D unclear. V lost 6 bases to trimming and J lost 2 bases, with 9 bases between them. There are 13 residues in the CDR3. CDR3 amino acids: CASSYQITDTQYF. As DNA, the CDR3 is TGTGCCAGCAGCTATCAAATCACAGATACGCAGTATTTT.

The chain couples TRBV3-1 (or the pseudogene TRBV3-2) to TRBJ1-6; 8 bases fit TRBD1. This CDR3 has 15 residues. Germline trimming cut 1 base from V and 10 bases from J; bases unmatched to any gene: 6. The germline gives CDR1 LGHDT, CDR2 YNNKEL (reference sequence). CDR3 in DNA: TGTGCCAGCAGCCAAGTTCGGACAGGGACGTCACCCCTCCACTTT. This sequence encodes CASSQVRTGTSPLHF.

This clone turned up a few times. This chain uses TRBV10-3 with TRBJ1-2, with D possibly being TRBD1 (5 bases). The CDR3 is made up of 13 amino acids. Per germline, CDR1 ENHRY and CDR2 SYGVKD. Trimming took off 3 bases at V and 9 bases at J, with 14 bases between the two ends. The CDR3 coding sequence is TGTGCCATCAGTGACGGGGGGAGTAGGCGCTACACCTTC. Its translation is CAISDGGSRRYTF.